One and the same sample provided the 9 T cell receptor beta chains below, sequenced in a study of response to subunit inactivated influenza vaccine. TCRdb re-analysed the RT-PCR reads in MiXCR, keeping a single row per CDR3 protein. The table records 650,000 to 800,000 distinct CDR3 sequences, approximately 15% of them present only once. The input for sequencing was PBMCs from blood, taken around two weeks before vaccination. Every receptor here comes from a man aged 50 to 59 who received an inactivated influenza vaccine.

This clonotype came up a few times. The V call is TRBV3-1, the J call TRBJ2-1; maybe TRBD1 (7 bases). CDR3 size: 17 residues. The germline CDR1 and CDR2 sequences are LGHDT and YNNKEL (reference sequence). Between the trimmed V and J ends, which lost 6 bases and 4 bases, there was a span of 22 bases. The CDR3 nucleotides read TGTGCCAGCAGGCAGACAGGGCTGGGGGGATCTTACAATGAGCAGTTCTTC. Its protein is CASRQTGLGGSYNEQFF.

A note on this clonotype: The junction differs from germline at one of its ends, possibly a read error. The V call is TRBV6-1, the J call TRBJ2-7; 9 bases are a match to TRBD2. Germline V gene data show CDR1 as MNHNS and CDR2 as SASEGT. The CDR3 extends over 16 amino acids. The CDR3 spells CASSELRGTSSHEQYF. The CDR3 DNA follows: TGTGCCAGCAGTGAACTACGTGGGACTAGCTCCCACGAGCAGTACTTC.

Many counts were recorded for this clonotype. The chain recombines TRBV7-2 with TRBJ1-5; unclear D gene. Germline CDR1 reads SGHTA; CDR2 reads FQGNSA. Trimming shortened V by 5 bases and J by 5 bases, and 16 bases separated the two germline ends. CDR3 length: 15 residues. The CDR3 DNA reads TGTGCCAGCAGCCCCCGGGCCCAAGTCGATCAGCCCCAGCATTTT. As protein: CASSPRAQVDQPQHF.

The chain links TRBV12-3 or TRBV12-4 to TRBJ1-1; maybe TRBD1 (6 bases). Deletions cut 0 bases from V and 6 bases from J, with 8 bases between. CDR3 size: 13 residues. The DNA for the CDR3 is TGTGCCAGCAGTTTAGCTGGGGGCTCTGAAGCTTTCTTT. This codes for CASSLAGGSEAFF.

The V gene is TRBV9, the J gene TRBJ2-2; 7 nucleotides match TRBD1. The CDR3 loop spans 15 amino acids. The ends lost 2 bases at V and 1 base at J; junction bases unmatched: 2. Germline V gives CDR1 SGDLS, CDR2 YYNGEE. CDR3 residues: CASSVGQENTGELFF. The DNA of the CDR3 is TGTGCCAGCAGCGTCGGACAGGAGAACACCGGGGAGCTGTTTTTT.

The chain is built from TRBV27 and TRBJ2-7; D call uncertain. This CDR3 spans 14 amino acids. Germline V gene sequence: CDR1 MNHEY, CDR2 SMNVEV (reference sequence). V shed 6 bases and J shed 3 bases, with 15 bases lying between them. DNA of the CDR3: TGTGCCAGCAGATTCGGTGCTCGGCACTACGAGCAGTACTTC. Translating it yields CASRFGARHYEQYF.

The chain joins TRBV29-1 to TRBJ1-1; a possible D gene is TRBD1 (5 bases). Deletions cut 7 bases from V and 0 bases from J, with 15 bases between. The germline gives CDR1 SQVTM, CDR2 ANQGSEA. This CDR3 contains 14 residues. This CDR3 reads CSGGVPLLNTEAFF. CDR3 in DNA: TGCAGCGGAGGGGTCCCCTTATTGAACACTGAAGCTTTCTTT. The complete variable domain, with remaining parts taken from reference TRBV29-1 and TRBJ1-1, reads SAVISQKPSRDICQRGTSLTIQCQVDSQVTMMFWYRQQPGQSLTLIATANQGSEATYESGFVIDKFPISRPNLTFSTLTVSNMSPEDSSIYLCSGGVPLLNTEAFFGQGTRLTVV.

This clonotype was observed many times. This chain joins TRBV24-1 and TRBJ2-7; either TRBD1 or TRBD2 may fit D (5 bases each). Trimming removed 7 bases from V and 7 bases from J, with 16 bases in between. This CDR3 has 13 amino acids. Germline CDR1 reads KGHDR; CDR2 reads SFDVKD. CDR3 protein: CATSRDGVGEQYF. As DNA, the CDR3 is TGTGCCACCAGCCGGGACGGCGTGGGTGAGCAGTACTTC.

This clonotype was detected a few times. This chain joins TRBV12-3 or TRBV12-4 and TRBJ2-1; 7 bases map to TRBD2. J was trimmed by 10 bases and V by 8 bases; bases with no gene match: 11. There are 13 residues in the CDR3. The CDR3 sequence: CASGSAGPGEQFF. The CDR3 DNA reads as TGTGCCAGCGGGTCAGCGGGGCCCGGGGAGCAGTTCTTC.